This T cell receptor beta chain is drawn from a study of blood T cell repertoires in COVID-19. Trimming at V came to 4 bases and at J to 7 bases, leaving 10 bases not matched to a gene. The germline V gene encodes CDR1 MGHRA and CDR2 YSYEKL. This CDR3 comprises 16 residues. Per the study methods: Amplification with reference gene primers provided the estimates of nucleated cell counts. Method: immunoSEQ multiplex PCR; TCRdb's copy keeps in-frame clones and lacks some. The DNA was the basis for D and trimming; V, J and clone size are from that table. Of under 200,000 clones in the sample, 75% to 85% were seen once. Recruitment covered fewer than 25 US areas and drew participants whose ages spanned about 18 to 100 years. Assignments of participants to cohorts depended upon their own reported clinical history. Two negative PCRs, clearance, or symptom resolution had been documented for recovered Cohort 3 donors.

The chain carries TRBV4-1 and TRBJ1-6; 7 bases line up with TRBD1. The specimen was PBMCs or T cells enriched from blood (not recorded which). This TCR derives from an older woman who had recovered from COVID-19. The CDR3 protein is CASSPSIWTGNSPLHF. The CDR3 bases are TGCGCCAGCAGCCCAAGCATATGGACAGGCAATTCACCCCTCCACTTT.